This T cell receptor beta chain was documented in a study of shared clonotypes between healthy human individuals. Study-level findings and limits: It was the non-shared clonotypes that had lower generation probabilities than clonotypes shared by all four donors.

Germline V lookup: CDR1 LNHDA, CDR2 SQIVND (reference sequence). This CDR3 is built from 16 residues. V trimming: 5 bases; J trimming: 1 base; junction bases outside the gene matches: 6. To note about this clone: Its antigen is undetermined.

Here immunoSEQ multiplex PCR was the method, and the copy in TCRdb shows in-frame clones only, minus some. The sample records approximately 620,000 clones, 97% being singletons. The receptor was isolated from a woman younger than 45 in good health. The sample was naive CD4+ T cells sorted from blood. Subset given: CD45RA+ positively selected. This chain joins TRBV19 and TRBJ2-1; 9 nucleotides match TRBD1. Written as DNA, the CDR3 is TGTGCCAGTAGTGCGCCCGGGACAGGGTCCTACAATGAGCAGTTCTTC. Its protein is CASSAPGTGSYNEQFF. The variable domain in full, completed from reference TRBV19 and TRBJ2-1, reads DGGITQSPKYLFRKEGQNVTLSCEQNLNHDAMYWYRQDPGQGLRLIYYSQIVNDFQKGDIAEGYSVSREKKESFPLTVTSAQKNPTAFYLCASSAPGTGSYNEQFFGPGTRLTVL.